What follows describes a single TCR beta chain. What it recognizes is unknown. CDR3 length equals 15 residues. CDR1 is SGDLS, CDR2 YYNGEE, per germline. The V gene lost 0 bases and the J gene lost 6 bases, with 15 bases spanning the gap. The treatment is: roughly 10-day PBMC culture with coronavirus spike peptide pools or control peptides (ViraFEST assay). Using peptide pools, antigen-specific T cells were expanded in ViraFEST before TCRs were sequenced. These data originate in a study of vaccination and CD4 T cells after COVID-19. At the Johns Hopkins FTIC core, DNA taken from cultured CD4+ T cells was sequenced by way of the Oncomine TCR Beta short-read assay. The authors extracted genomic DNA from cultured CD4+ T cells. TCRdb re-derived calls from the PCR reads in MiXCR, one entry per CDR3 protein. The table records roughly 12,000 distinct CDR3 sequences, under 55% of them present only once.

This clonotype originated in a human donor who had recovered from COVID-19. The sample was CD4+ T cells from blood, cultured in vitro. The genes are TRBV9 and TRBJ1-1; the D gene is possibly TRBD1 (5 bases). CDR3 sequence: CASSVVQGSRAEAFF. As DNA, the CDR3 is TGTGCCAGCAGCGTAGTCCAGGGTTCAAGGGCTGAAGCTTTCTTT. The entire variable domain, with the rest obtained from reference TRBV9 and TRBJ1-1, is as follows: DSGVTQTPKHLITATGQRVTLRCSPRSGDLSVYWYQQSLDQGLQFLIQYYNGEERAKGNILERFSAQQFPDLHSELNLSSLELGDSALYFCASSVVQGSRAEAFFGQGTRLTVV.